This T cell receptor beta chain appears in the sequencing data of a study of blood T cells in healthy people across ages. Alongside a J-beta primer mix, a sample-barcoded 5' primer served in a second PCR lasting 7 to 11 cycles. TCRdb processed the 5' RACE reads anew with MiXCR; each CDR3 protein has one entry. The repertoire has over 1,500,000 distinct CDR3 sequences, 40% to 55% of them found once; the top ten carry 2.1%. V gave up 3 bases and J gave up 8 bases, with 19 bases separating them. Germline CDR1 is LGHDT and CDR2 is YNNKEL (reference sequence). CDR3 length equals 15 residues. This clonotype originated in a woman in her thirties or forties in good health. Material for sequencing was blood. This chain links TRBV3-1 with TRBJ1-2; the D gene is possibly TRBD1 (5 bases). The CDR3 here is CASSHDKGPLGGYTF. The CDR3, as DNA: TGTGCCAGCAGCCATGACAAGGGGCCGCTCGGGGGCTACACCTTC.